The T cell receptor (beta chain) under discussion was sequenced for a study of blood T cell repertoires in COVID-19. As for the study in general: Researchers got acute and convalescent COVID-19 samples from the United States, Italy and Spain.

The protocol was immunoSEQ multiplex PCR, while the TCRdb copy is restricted to in-frame clones and leaves out a portion. Of hundreds of thousands of clones listed, roughly 89% are singletons. V shed 5 bases, J shed 8 bases, and the junction held 13 bases outside the gene matches. The germline V gene has CDR1 SGHTA and CDR2 FQGNSA. The CDR3 contains 16 residues. Across about two dozen US areas, participants ranged in age from about 18 to 100 years. The genes are TRBV7-2 and TRBJ2-3; 10 bases fit TRBD2. This clonotype was obtained from a man in his forties who had recovered from COVID-19. Sequencing was done on a sample of PBMCs or T cells enriched from blood (not recorded which). The CDR3, as DNA: TGTGCCAGCAGCCCCGCAAAGCTAGCGGGAGCGCGTACGCAGTATTTT. This sequence encodes CASSPAKLAGARTQYF.